The 24 T cell receptor beta chains below were found in one sample sequenced in a study of blood T cells in healthy people across ages. It was with a sample-barcoded 5' primer and a J-beta primer mix that a second PCR of roughly 6 to 12 cycles was run. TCRdb redid the calling of the 5' RACE reads with MiXCR, one entry per CDR3 protein. The sample has about 1 million distinct CDR3 sequences, almost 25% seen once. This sample also appeared in a second study, on T cells of mothers and their children.

The sequenced sample was blood. The receptors stem from a girl aged 2-10 years in good health.

The chain combines TRBV28 with TRBJ2-1, with a possible D match to TRBD2 (5 bases). CDR1 is MDHEN, CDR2 SYDVKM, per germline. The CDR3 consists of 15 residues. V was shortened by 6 bases and J by 3 bases, with 15 bases between the two germline ends. The CDR3 nucleotides read TGTGCCAGCAGCTCGAGCGGAAGCCACTACAATGAGCAGTTCTTC. Its protein product is CASSSSGSHYNEQFF.

This chain connects TRBV20-1 to TRBJ2-7, with a possible D match to TRBD1 (6 bases). CDR1 is DFQATT, CDR2 SNEGSKA, per germline (reference sequence). CDR3 size: 13 residues. Trimming removed 2 bases from V and 3 bases from J, with 11 bases in between. The CDR3 here is CSARSQDSYEQYF. The CDR3 coding sequence is TGCAGTGCTAGATCTCAGGACAGCTACGAGCAGTACTTC.

The rearrangement joins TRBV6-2 or TRBV6-3 to TRBJ1-1, with a tentative D call TRBD1 (5 bases). The V and J ends lost 7 bases and 7 bases respectively, with 13 bases between them. In germline, CDR1 is MNHEY, CDR2 SVGEGT. There are 12 residues in the CDR3. The CDR3 DNA sequence: TGTGCCAGCATCATGGGGGGAAATGAAGCTTTCTTT. The encoded protein is CASIMGGNEAFF.

In this sample, this clonotype turned up a few times. The V and J genes are TRBV11-2 and TRBJ1-1, with unresolved D. CDR1 and CDR2 from the germline V gene are SGHAT and FQNNGV. Trimming took off 3 bases at V and 5 bases at J, with 7 bases between the two ends. The CDR3 sequence is 12 residues long. The CDR3 nucleotides read TGTGCCAGCAGCTTTCGGTGGACTGAAGCTTTCTTT. It yields the protein CASSFRWTEAFF.

J is TRBJ2-7 and V is TRBV20-1; TRBD1 matches 9 bases. The CDR3 covers 15 residues. V lost 4 bases, J lost 6 bases, and 13 bases stayed unmatched. The germline gives CDR1 DFQATT, CDR2 SNEGSKA (reference sequence). This CDR3 is CSANAWWGQGVEQYF. CDR3 nucleotides: TGCAGTGCTAATGCATGGTGGGGACAGGGCGTCGAGCAGTACTTC.

This CDR3 reads CASSWGRGDIQYF. Written as DNA, the CDR3 is TGTGCCAGTAGTTGGGGACGAGGGGACATTCAGTACTTC. The chain links TRBV19 to TRBJ2-4; D could derive from TRBD1 or TRBD2 (5 bases each). From germline, CDR1 is LNHDA and CDR2 SQIVND (reference sequence). This CDR3 region has 13 residues. Trimming stripped 5 bases from V and 8 bases from J, with 13 bases between. The full variable domain, completed using reference TRBV19 and TRBJ2-4, is DGGITQSPKYLFRKEGQNVTLSCEQNLNHDAMYWYRQDPGQGLRLIYYSQIVNDFQKGDIAEGYSVSREKKESFPLTVTSAQKNPTAFYLCASSWGRGDIQYFGAGTRLSVL.

There are a few counts of this clonotype. One junction end does not reproduce the germline sequence, and a read error may be involved. The rearrangement uses TRBV12-5 and TRBJ2-3; 8 bases fit TRBD1. Germline V gives CDR1 LGHNT, CDR2 FRNRAP. The length of the CDR3 is 16 residues. CDR3 in DNA: TGTGCTAGTGGTCTGGTACCAGGGGGCGCCACAGATACGCAGTATTTT. Translation gives CASGLVPGGATDTQYF. The variable domain in full, with the rest retrieved from reference TRBV12-5 and TRBJ2-3, is DARVTQTPRHKVTEMGQEVTMRCQPILGHNTVFWYRQTMMQGLELLAYFRNRAPLDDSGMPKDRFSAEMPDATLATLKIQPSEPRDSAVYFCASGLVPGGATDTQYFGPGTRLTVL.

The chain employs TRBV6-6 and TRBJ1-2; D remains ambiguous. Trimming took 6 bases from V and 3 from J, leaving 11 bases between them. The CDR3 is 13 residues long. Germline CDR1 MNHNY, CDR2 SVGAGI (reference sequence). CDR3 residues: CASSPSSDYGYTF. CDR3 DNA: TGTGCCAGCAGCCCATCATCCGACTATGGCTACACCTTC.

The chain combines TRBV9 with TRBJ2-1, with D perhaps matching TRBD2 (6 bases). This CDR3 has 15 residues. Trimming removed 4 bases from V and 10 bases from J, with 21 bases in between. Germline assignment: CDR1 SGDLS and CDR2 YYNGEE. CDR3 nucleotides: TGTGCCAGCAGCCGTCCGGGGGACTTCGCATACGAGCAGTTCTTC. Protein: CASSRPGDFAYEQFF.

This clonotype was observed a handful of times. V is TRBV14 and J is TRBJ1-3; D gene unclear. V lost 4 bases to trimming and J lost 2 bases, with 12 bases between them. CDR1 is SGHDN and CDR2 is FVKESK in the germline V gene. This CDR3 is 15 amino acids long. The CDR3 DNA sequence: TGTGCCAGCAGCCTCGACCCACTCGCTGGAAACACCATATATTTT. Protein product: CASSLDPLAGNTIYF.

The chain is built from TRBV12-3 or TRBV12-4 and TRBJ1-6; no reliable D call. This CDR3 contains 16 residues. V was trimmed by 5 bases and J by 5 bases, leaving 16 bases between them. For the CDR3, the DNA is TGTGCCAGCAGTCCAATGACTGTCGGGGATAATTCACCCCTCCACTTT. Residues: CASSPMTVGDNSPLHF.

J is TRBJ2-1 and V is TRBV14; the D is unclear. V was shortened by 3 bases and J by 8 bases, with 8 bases between the two germline ends. The CDR3 runs to 12 residues. Germline CDR1 reads SGHDN; CDR2 reads FVKESK. CDR3 amino acids: CASSHLPDEQFF. The CDR3 DNA sequence: TGTGCCAGCAGCCATCTACCAGATGAGCAGTTCTTC.

This clonotype was detected once. The chain links TRBV10-3 to TRBJ2-3, with 9 bases matching TRBD2. Germline V gene lookup returns CDR1 ENHRY and CDR2 SYGVKD. The J segment lost 5 bases and the V segment lost 6 bases, leaving 9 bases of the junction unmatched. The CDR3 sequence is 15 residues long. This CDR3 is CAISLGLAEGDTQYF. CDR3 nucleotide sequence: TGTGCCATCAGCCTGGGACTAGCAGAGGGAGATACGCAGTATTTT.

The genes are TRBV12-3 or TRBV12-4 and TRBJ2-2; 7 bases match TRBD2. The CDR3 has 12 residues. V trimming: 7 bases; J trimming: 8 bases; junction bases outside the gene matches: 4. The CDR3 DNA reads as TGTGCCAGCATCCTACTAGCGGGGGAGCTGTTTTTT. This sequence encodes CASILLAGELFF.

This clonotype came up a few times. This chain links TRBV7-9 with TRBJ2-5; unclear D gene. Germline V gene lookup returns CDR1 SEHNR and CDR2 FQNEAQ (reference sequence). CDR3 length: 12 amino acids. V lost 7 bases, J lost 1 base, and 7 bases lay in between. CDR3 loop: CASTNTQETQYF. In nucleotides, the CDR3 is TGTGCCAGCACCAACACCCAAGAGACCCAGTACTTC.

The sample holds a few counts of this clonotype. The V call is TRBV6-6, the J call TRBJ2-7; TRBD1 is a possible D gene (6 bases). Between the trimmed V and J ends, which lost 5 bases and 5 bases, there was a span of 10 bases. Germline V lookup: CDR1 MNHNY, CDR2 SVGAGI (reference sequence). The CDR3 totals 12 residues. CDR3 sequence (DNA): TGTGCCAGCAGTACAGGGTTCCACGAGCAGTACTTC. Translating it yields CASSTGFHEQYF.

The chain combines TRBV15 with TRBJ2-1; 12 bases fit TRBD2. Trimming took 0 bases from V and 7 from J; bases not matched to a gene: 4. The CDR3 runs 16 residues. The germline V gene has CDR1 LNHNV and CDR2 YYDKDF (reference sequence). The CDR3 spells CATSRDLAGGSNEQFF. CDR3 nucleotides: TGTGCCACCAGCAGAGACCTAGCGGGAGGGTCAAATGAGCAGTTCTTC.

This clonotype was seen only a few times. The rearrangement links TRBV11-1 to TRBJ1-1, with 7 nucleotides matching TRBD1. The CDR3 covers 16 residues. CDR1 and CDR2 (germline): SGHAT, FQDESV (reference sequence). V lost 4 bases and J lost 5; bases outside the gene matches: 13. In nucleotides, the CDR3 is TGTGCCAGCAGCTCACACCCCGGGACAGTAGAAACTGAAGCTTTCTTT. Protein: CASSSHPGTVETEAFF.

Ten or more counts support this clonotype. The chain is built from TRBV2 and TRBJ2-5; 10 positions agree with TRBD1. This CDR3 is 13 amino acids long. Germline CDR1 SNHLY, CDR2 FYNNEI. V lost 6 bases, J lost 4 bases, and 2 bases stayed unmatched. CDR3 residues: CASRTGGIETQYF. CDR3 coding DNA: TGTGCCAGCAGGACAGGGGGCATAGAGACCCAGTACTTC.

The chain is built from TRBV4-1 and TRBJ2-7; D unresolved. CDR1 and CDR2 (germline): MGHRA, YSYEKL. Trimming pared 0 bases from V and 4 bases from J, leaving 22 bases between. The CDR3 sequence is 18 residues long. The CDR3 nucleotides read TGCGCCAGCAGCCAAGATCCCCCCTTTGGACCATTAGGTTACGAGCAGTACTTC. Its protein product is CASSQDPPFGPLGYEQYF.

This clonotype was counted a few times. The CDR3 bases are TGTGCCAGCAGCGAGGACTATCGAAGCGACAATGAGCAGTTCTTC. It yields the protein CASSEDYRSDNEQFF. The chain employs TRBV7-9 and TRBJ2-1; D may be TRBD2 (6 bases). The CDR3 runs 15 residues. Germline V gene data show CDR1 as SEHNR and CDR2 as FQNEAQ (reference sequence). V lost 5 bases and J 5 bases, leaving 16 bases between the germline ends.

V gene TRBV2 combines with J gene TRBJ2-7; perhaps TRBD1 as D (5 bases). Trimming pared 5 bases from V and 5 bases from J, leaving 16 bases between. This CDR3 comprises 14 residues. Germline V gene data show CDR1 as SNHLY and CDR2 as FYNNEI. The CDR3 DNA is TGTGCCAGCAGTAAACAGGACCCCCTCCACGAGCAGTACTTC. Translation: CASSKQDPLHEQYF.

V and J are TRBV3-1 and TRBJ2-6; D call uncertain. V shed 5 bases and J shed 0 bases, with 8 bases lying between them. The CDR3 spans 15 residues. Per germline, CDR1 LGHDT and CDR2 YNNKEL (reference sequence). This chain's CDR3 is CASSDRISGANVLTF. The DNA of the CDR3 is TGTGCCAGCAGCGATAGGATCTCTGGGGCCAACGTCCTGACTTTC. The complete variable domain, with remaining parts taken from reference TRBV3-1 and TRBJ2-6, reads DTAVSQTPKYLVTQMGNDKSIKCEQNLGHDTMYWYKQDSKKFLKIMFSYNNKELIINETVPNRFSPKSPDKAHLNLHINSLELGDSAVYFCASSDRISGANVLTFGAGSRLTVL.

The chain carries TRBV24-1 and TRBJ2-7; D is tentatively TRBD1 or TRBD2 (5 bases each). This CDR3 is built from 16 residues. Germline V gene sequence: CDR1 KGHDR, CDR2 SFDVKD. The germline V and J ends were trimmed by 2 bases and 0 bases, with 13 bases remaining between them. CDR3 sequence: CATSDSGTGSSYEQYF. Here the CDR3 DNA reads TGTGCCACCAGTGATTCGGGGACGGGTAGCTCCTACGAGCAGTACTTC.